This T cell receptor beta chain originates from a study of cytomegalovirus exposure and HLA in healthy donors. Study-level information: The approximately 130 validation repertoires and the approximately 640 first-cohort repertoires shared a platform, a later analysis reported.

Whole-study findings and limits: Confirmation was obtained in vitro that a few CMV-associated chains are specific for CMV antigens. The majority of TCR sequences were rare, yet some public TCRs appeared in many donors.

On this clone itself: Antigen: not known.

TCRdb keeps only in-frame clones here, not all; method: immunoSEQ multiplex PCR. The sample has 150,000 to 200,000 clones, more than 70% seen once. This CDR3 is 18 amino acids long. Trimming took 0 bases from V and 7 from J, leaving 25 bases between them. Germline CDR1 and CDR2: SGDLS and YYNGEE. The V and J genes are TRBV9 and TRBJ1-2; D might be TRBD1 (5 bases). This TCR was sampled from a woman younger than 30 in good health and CMV-seronegative. The source material was PBMCs. The CDR3 DNA follows: TGTGCCAGCAGCGTAGAATATGGGCTTAGTGACAGTACTCGTGGCTACACCTTC. It specifies CASSVEYGLSDSTRGYTF.